One and the same sample provided the 29 T cell receptor beta chains below, sequenced in a study of vaccination and CD4 T cells after COVID-19. The assay that was used to sequence DNA from cultured CD4+ T cells was the Oncomine TCR Beta short-read assay. TCRdb recomputed calls from the PCR reads with MiXCR, one row per CDR3 protein. The sample gives more than 10,000 distinct CDR3 sequences, around three fifths of which show up once; approximately 12% is in the top ten. The treatment here: roughly 11-day PBMC culture with coronavirus spike peptide pools or control peptides (ViraFEST assay). The antigens of these receptors remain unknown. Sequenced sample: CD4+ T cells from blood, cultured in vitro. The receptor source for this set is a human donor who had recovered from COVID-19.

The rearrangement uses TRBV20-1 and TRBJ2-1; D gene ambiguous. Trimming left V 6 bases short and J 5 bases short, with 23 bases between. The germline V gene encodes CDR1 DFQATT and CDR2 SNEGSKA (reference sequence). The CDR3 loop spans 16 amino acids. CDR3 sequence reads: CSAPDTSVRHNNEQFF. The CDR3 DNA reads TGCAGTGCCCCCGACACCTCGGTGAGACACAACAATGAGCAGTTCTTC.

This clonotype has just one count. This chain joins TRBV20-1 and TRBJ2-2; 9 nucleotides line up with TRBD2. Looked up from germline, CDR1 is DFQATT and CDR2 is SNEGSKA (reference sequence). The CDR3 sequence is 14 residues long. The V and J ends lost 6 bases and 6 bases, in that order; junction bases with no gene match: 8. CDR3 sequence (DNA): TGCAGTGCCAGGTGGCGGGAGGGGTCCGGGGAGCTGTTTTTT. Encoded protein: CSARWREGSGELFF.

In its sample, this clonotype was seen a few times. The chain recombines TRBV2 with TRBJ2-5; 8 bases align to TRBD1. The CDR3 covers 15 residues. The germline V gene has CDR1 SNHLY and CDR2 FYNNEI. The V and J ends lost 4 bases and 5 bases, in that order; junction bases with no gene match: 9. As DNA, the CDR3 is TGTGCCAGCAGTGTCCAGGGGGCAAAAGATGAGACCCAGTACTTC. It encodes CASSVQGAKDETQYF.

Of note for this clonotype: The junction does not match germline at one end; this may be a read error. The chain combines TRBV7-9 with TRBJ1-5; D remains unclear. The CDR3 is made up of 12 amino acids. Germline CDR1 is SEHNR and CDR2 is FQNEAQ (reference sequence). CDR3 sequence: CVSSFSNQPQHF. For the CDR3, the DNA is TGTGTCAGCAGCTTTTCCAATCAGCCCCAGCATTTT.

This clonotype was recorded a few times. The chain employs TRBV20-1 and TRBJ1-4, with D uncertain. Germline V gene lookup returns CDR1 DFQATT and CDR2 SNEGSKA (reference sequence). The ends were cut back, 6 bases at V and 5 bases at J, with 10 bases in the middle. The CDR3 extends over 12 amino acids. CDR3 sequence: CSAGQWNEKLFF. The CDR3 DNA sequence: TGCAGTGCCGGGCAGTGGAATGAAAAACTGTTTTTT.

This chain connects TRBV5-1 to TRBJ2-7; 7 bases align to TRBD2. The CDR3 covers 17 residues. J was trimmed by 0 bases and V by 4 bases; bases with no gene match: 13. Germline CDR1 and CDR2: SGHRS and YFSETQ. CDR3 amino acids: CASSGNWRDYSSYEQYF. The CDR3 DNA reads as TGCGCCAGCAGCGGGAACTGGCGGGACTACAGCTCCTACGAGCAGTACTTC. The whole variable domain, filled in from reference TRBV5-1 and TRBJ2-7, reads KAGVTQTPRYLIKTRGQQVTLSCSPISGHRSVSWYQQTPGQGLQFLFEYFSETQRNKGNFPGRFSGRQFSNSRSEMNVSTLELGDSALYLCASSGNWRDYSSYEQYFGPGTRLTVT.

This chain joins TRBV7-9 and TRBJ1-1, with 9 bases that match TRBD1. J lost 0 bases, V lost 4 bases, and 6 bases had no gene match. The CDR3 runs to 16 residues. The germline V gene encodes CDR1 SEHNR and CDR2 FQNEAQ (reference sequence). The CDR3 loop reads CASSSQQGAMNTEAFF. The CDR3, as DNA: TGTGCCAGCAGCTCCCAACAGGGGGCCATGAACACTGAAGCTTTCTTT.

The table lists this clonotype with a count of one. This chain connects TRBV7-9 to TRBJ2-5, with a possible D match to TRBD2 (6 bases). This CDR3 spans 16 amino acids. Germline CDR1 is SEHNR and CDR2 is FQNEAQ (reference sequence). Trimming took 1 base from V and 5 from J, leaving 17 bases between them. The CDR3 spells CASSLGLAGSTETQYF. CDR3 sequence (DNA): TGTGCCAGCAGCTTAGGTTTGGCGGGAAGTACGGAGACCCAGTACTTC.

This clonotype was seen only a few times. The gene calls are TRBV11-2 and TRBJ2-7, with TRBD1 matching over 9 bases. The CDR3 covers 17 residues. V was clipped by 3 bases and J by 7 bases; unmatched bases: 16. From germline, CDR1 is SGHAT and CDR2 FQNNGV. DNA of the CDR3: TGTGCCAGCAGCTTTTCACTCCCGGGACAGGGAACAGCTGAGCAGTACTTC. Amino acid sequence: CASSFSLPGQGTAEQYF.

The chain joins TRBV28 to TRBJ2-1, with 10 bases identical to TRBD2. The CDR3 spans 15 residues. Germline CDR1 is MDHEN and CDR2 is SYDVKM. V was clipped by 6 bases and J by 7 bases; unmatched bases: 9. The CDR3 nucleotides read TGTGCCAGCAGGCCAGCGGGAGGGGCGGGGAATGAGCAGTTCTTC. Translation: CASRPAGGAGNEQFF. Complete variable domain (other parts from reference TRBV28 and TRBJ2-1): DVKVTQSSRYLVKRTGEKVFLECVQDMDHENMFWYRQDPGLGLRLIYFSYDVKMKEKGDIPEGYSVSREKKERFSLILESASTNQTSMYLCASRPAGGAGNEQFFGPGTRLTVL.

The chain recombines TRBV19 with TRBJ1-5; weak D call: TRBD1 (5 bases). Looked up from germline, CDR1 is LNHDA and CDR2 is SQIVND (reference sequence). V lost 9 bases, J lost 6 bases, and 18 bases lay in between. The CDR3 contains 14 residues. Written as DNA, the CDR3 is TGTGCCAGCTACGAGCGGGGCAAGGGTCAGCCCCAGCATTTT. Translation: CASYERGKGQPQHF.

This clonotype was seen only a few times. This sequence joins TRBV11-3 and TRBJ2-3, with D unclear. This CDR3 is built from 11 residues. CDR1 and CDR2 from the germline V gene are SGHNT and YENEEA. V lost 6 bases and J lost 8, with 9 bases in between. CDR3 nucleotide sequence: TGTGCCAGCAGTTCTGGCGGTACGCAGTATTTT. Amino acid sequence: CASSSGGTQYF. Drawing the rest from reference TRBV11-3 and TRBJ2-3, the complete variable domain is EAGVVQSPRYKIIEKKQPVAFWCNPISGHNTLYWYLQNLGQGPELLIRYENEEAVDDSQLPKDRFSAERLKGVDSTLKIQPAELGDSAVYLCASSSGGTQYFGPGTRLTVL.

The chain recombines TRBV20-1 with TRBJ1-1, with no clear D. Germline CDR1 is DFQATT and CDR2 is SNEGSKA (reference sequence). The CDR3 totals 14 residues. Trimming removed 8 bases from V and 1 base from J, with 17 bases in between. The CDR3 nucleotides are TGCAGTCCGATTCCGGGAGGGCGGAACACTGAAGCTTTCTTT. As protein: CSPIPGGRNTEAFF.

Only a few counts were recorded for this clonotype. This chain connects TRBV24-1 to TRBJ1-6; D gene unclear. V was shortened by 8 bases and J by 7 bases, with 11 bases between the two germline ends. CDR1 is KGHDR and CDR2 is SFDVKD in the germline V gene. The CDR3 length is 13 residues. CDR3 coding DNA: TGTGCCACCACCGAGGACGGGAATTCACCCCTCCACTTT. Its protein is CATTEDGNSPLHF.

The V call is TRBV15, the J call TRBJ1-4; no firm D call. In germline, CDR1 is LNHNV, CDR2 YYDKDF (reference sequence). The CDR3 has 16 residues. V was cut by 3 bases and J by 3 bases, with 14 bases left in between. CDR3 residues: CATSSPQTPSNEKLFF. CDR3 sequence (DNA): TGTGCCACCAGCAGCCCCCAGACACCCTCTAATGAAAAACTGTTTTTT.

The chain couples TRBV20-1 to TRBJ2-7; D call uncertain. The V end lost 3 bases, the J end lost 2 bases, and 8 bases lay between the germline ends. Looked up from germline, CDR1 is DFQATT and CDR2 is SNEGSKA (reference sequence). The CDR3 has 12 amino acids. CDR3 in DNA: TGCAGTGCTAGCTCCTCGGCCTACGAGCAGTACTTC. This codes for CSASSSAYEQYF.

The chain links TRBV19 to TRBJ2-5; a weak D match, TRBD2 (6 bases). Germline V lookup: CDR1 LNHDA, CDR2 SQIVND (reference sequence). The CDR3 has 20 residues. The V gene lost 6 bases and the J gene lost 7 bases, with 36 bases spanning the gap. The CDR3 region is CASSAQARQFGRGARGTQYF. CDR3 DNA: TGTGCCAGTAGCGCCCAGGCCAGACAGTTTGGTCGCGGGGCGAGGGGGACCCAGTACTTC. The full variable domain, its missing parts supplied by reference TRBV19 and TRBJ2-5, is DGGITQSPKYLFRKEGQNVTLSCEQNLNHDAMYWYRQDPGQGLRLIYYSQIVNDFQKGDIAEGYSVSREKKESFPLTVTSAQKNPTAFYLCASSAQARQFGRGARGTQYFGPGTRLLVL.

This clonotype came up a few times. For the CDR3, the DNA is TGTGCCAGCAGTCGAGACAGGGAGGACCAGCCCCAGCATTTT. Translated, it gives CASSRDREDQPQHF. The rearrangement links TRBV6-1 to TRBJ1-5, with 7 nucleotides matching TRBD1. The ends lost 5 bases at V and 7 bases at J; junction bases unmatched: 8. Germline V CDR1 and CDR2: MNHNS, SASEGT. The CDR3 has 14 residues.

The chain employs TRBV27 and TRBJ1-4; 8 bases align to TRBD1. CDR1 and CDR2 from the germline V gene are MNHEY and SMNVEV (reference sequence). The CDR3 runs to 14 residues. The V and J ends lost 7 bases and 8 bases, in that order; junction bases with no gene match: 9. In DNA form, the CDR3 reads TGTGCCAGCAAATTGCAGGGGGCGTTGGAAAAACTGTTTTTT. It is translated as CASKLQGALEKLFF.

This clonotype was seen a handful of times. J is TRBJ1-1 and V is TRBV6-1; D unresolved. Germline V gives CDR1 MNHNS, CDR2 SASEGT. With 4 bases removed from V and 1 base from J, the gap between germline ends came to 7 bases. This CDR3 region has 13 residues. CDR3 coding DNA: TGTGCCAGCAGTGTGGAGGGGAACACTGAAGCTTTCTTT. Protein sequence: CASSVEGNTEAFF.

J is TRBJ2-7 and V is TRBV7-8; TRBD2 is a possible D gene (5 bases). The CDR3 has 16 residues. Trimming shortened V by 4 bases and J by 0 bases, and 16 bases separated the two germline ends. Germline V lookup: CDR1 SGHVS, CDR2 FQNEAQ. CDR3: CASSSAVRGSSYEQYF. Written as DNA, the CDR3 is TGTGCCAGCAGCTCCGCGGTGCGAGGGAGCTCCTACGAGCAGTACTTC.

The CDR3 DNA is TGTGCCAGTAGTAACTTACCGGGACACAGGAGAGAGACCCAGTACTTC. Encoded protein: CASSNLPGHRRETQYF. The V gene is TRBV19, the J gene TRBJ2-5; a possible D gene is TRBD1 (6 bases). V was cut by 4 bases and J by 4 bases, with 19 bases left in between. CDR3 length equals 16 residues. Germline-derived CDR1 and CDR2 are LNHDA and SQIVND (reference sequence). Full variable domain (missing parts from reference TRBV19 and TRBJ2-5): DGGITQSPKYLFRKEGQNVTLSCEQNLNHDAMYWYRQDPGQGLRLIYYSQIVNDFQKGDIAEGYSVSREKKESFPLTVTSAQKNPTAFYLCASSNLPGHRRETQYFGPGTRLLVL.

The chain joins TRBV20-1 to TRBJ1-5; no clear D gene. Germline-derived CDR1 and CDR2 are DFQATT and SNEGSKA (reference sequence). This CDR3 contains 16 residues. V was pared by 5 bases and J by 0 bases, with 17 bases between. CDR3 amino acids: CSAPPNPGSSNQPQHF. The CDR3 DNA reads as TGCAGTGCTCCCCCTAACCCTGGAAGTAGCAATCAGCCCCAGCATTTT.

The V call is TRBV7-2, the J call TRBJ1-1; D is unresolved. V lost 5 bases, J lost 4 bases, and 17 bases lay in between. Germline CDR1 reads SGHTA; CDR2 reads FQGNSA. The CDR3 runs 15 residues. CDR3 region: CASSPRSSPPTEAFF. In DNA, the CDR3 is TGTGCCAGCAGCCCACGGAGTTCCCCCCCCACTGAAGCTTTCTTT. The full variable domain, in which reference TRBV7-2 and TRBJ1-1 provide the parts outside the CDR3, is GAGVSQSPSNKVTEKGKDVELRCDPISGHTALYWYRQSLGQGLEFLIYFQGNSAPDKSGLPSDRFSAERTGGSVSTLTIQRTQQEDSAVYLCASSPRSSPPTEAFFGQGTRLTVV.

V and J are TRBV27 and TRBJ1-1; D might be TRBD1 (5 bases). V lost 0 bases and J lost 4, with 12 bases in between. This CDR3 contains 15 residues. The germline CDR1 and CDR2 sequences are MNHEY and SMNVEV (reference sequence). Here the CDR3 reads CASSLSKRGGTEAFF. For the CDR3, the DNA is TGTGCCAGCAGTTTATCGAAACGCGGGGGCACTGAAGCTTTCTTT.

The chain couples TRBV7-9 to TRBJ2-2, with a tentative D call TRBD1 (6 bases). Looked up from germline, CDR1 is SEHNR and CDR2 is FQNEAQ (reference sequence). The V end lost 6 bases, the J end lost 5 bases, and 25 bases lay between the germline ends. This CDR3 is 18 amino acids long. CDR3 protein: CASRDSVGATLGTGELFF. The CDR3 nucleotides are TGTGCCAGCAGGGACAGTGTGGGGGCTACGCTCGGGACCGGGGAGCTGTTTTTT.

In this sample, this clonotype turned up a few times. This chain connects TRBV6-4 to TRBJ1-6; the D gene is possibly TRBD1 (6 bases). The CDR3 extends over 13 amino acids. The germline V gene has CDR1 MRHNA and CDR2 SNTAGT. Trimming removed 6 bases from V and 6 bases from J, with 9 bases in between. For the CDR3, the DNA is TGTGCCAGCAGCGACAGGTCTAATTCACCCCTCCACTTT. As protein: CASSDRSNSPLHF.

This clonotype appeared a few times. The chain couples TRBV6-5 to TRBJ1-3, with 8 bases that match TRBD1. CDR1 MNHEY and CDR2 SVGAGI come from the germline V gene. The CDR3 consists of 15 residues. Trimming removed 0 bases from V and 4 bases from J; junction bases left unmatched: 2. The CDR3: CASSYSTGAGNTIYF. The CDR3 DNA sequence: TGTGCCAGCAGTTACTCGACAGGGGCCGGAAACACCATATATTTT.

The table lists this clonotype with a count of one. The chain links TRBV6-1 to TRBJ1-2, with D hard to call. The V end lost 4 bases, the J end lost 9 bases, and 12 bases lay between the germline ends. Germline assignment: CDR1 MNHNS and CDR2 SASEGT. CDR3 length: 12 amino acids. CDR3 region: CASSGWLDRYTF. The CDR3 nucleotides read TGTGCCAGCAGTGGTTGGCTGGATCGCTACACCTTC.